This T cell receptor (beta chain) was profiled in a study of molecular identifiers for immune sequencing clone quantification. This clonotype turned up a few times. Input for naive CD8 libraries was roughly 20,000 to 1,000,000 sorted cells; the RNA fraction used was 10%, 30% or 50%. The CDR3 covers 15 residues. Germline V gives CDR1 SGDLS, CDR2 YYNGEE. After removal of 3 bases from V and 8 bases from J, the junction contained 8 bases not matched to a gene. The authors built bulk TCR libraries by previously described methods with listed TCR primers. TCRdb recomputed calls from the PCR reads with MiXCR, one row per CDR3 protein. The table includes about half a million distinct CDR3 sequences, roughly 25% detected once.

Sequenced sample: naive CD8+ T cells from blood, with Jurkat cell RNA spiked in. As for subset: FACS-sorted CD8+CD4-CCR7+CD45RA+ naive T cells. The V call is TRBV9, the J call TRBJ2-1; 10 bases match TRBD2. This clonotype originated in a human donor in good health. Some libraries in this study had Jurkat cell RNA spiked in. CDR3 bases: TGTGCCAGCAGCGCGGGACTAGCGAGCTTGGATGAGCAGTTCTTC. Translation gives CASSAGLASLDEQFF. Drawing the rest from reference TRBV9 and TRBJ2-1, the complete variable domain is DSGVTQTPKHLITATGQRVTLRCSPRSGDLSVYWYQQSLDQGLQFLIQYYNGEERAKGNILERFSAQQFPDLHSELNLSSLELGDSALYFCASSAGLASLDEQFFGPGTRLTVL.